Each of the 30 T cell receptor beta chains below was sequenced from the same sample in a study of naive and memory T cell subsets (TCRdb year 2017). The investigation overall reported the following: Naive repertoires, especially CD8, contained a few larger clonotypes, possibly memory cells re-expressing CD45RA.

These TCRs are of unknown antigen specificity. The library was prepared using UMI-ligation and nested PCR. The instrument was an Illumina MiSeq. To cover both TRBC1 and TRBC2, the beta constant-region primer consisted of an equimolar mix of two oligonucleotides. Four rounds of PCR were used to amplify ligated cDNA, with nested alpha and beta constant-region primers being used together with the SP2 primer. The raw public reads went through TCRdb reprocessing: fastp at Q25, MiXCR clone calling, in-frame beta chains kept. Every entry covers one CDR3 protein and lists the most common genes and DNA from its rows. For this sample there are roughly 100,000 distinct CDR3 sequences; 11% appear just once. The ten largest clones take up over 0.11% of the sample. What was sequenced was naive CD4+ T cells from blood. The label giving this sample's cell subset or site can be read as: naive T cells, CD45RA high CD27+. The receptors were gathered from a human donor in good health.

This rearrangement joins TRBV7-9 to TRBJ1-2, with 8 bases lining up with TRBD1. The CDR3 sequence is 15 residues long. Germline loops: CDR1 SEHNR, CDR2 FQNEAQ (reference sequence). The V and J ends lost 5 bases and 2 bases, in that order; junction bases with no gene match: 7. CDR3 residues: CASSTRQGRNYGYTF. For the CDR3, the DNA is TGTGCCAGCAGCACCCGACAGGGGCGAAACTATGGCTACACCTTC.

This clonotype was observed a few times. This chain links TRBV24-1 with TRBJ2-3, with TRBD1 identical over 8 bases. There are 18 residues in the CDR3. The germline V gene encodes CDR1 KGHDR and CDR2 SFDVKD. Germline trimming cut 1 base from V and 2 bases from J; bases unmatched to any gene: 10. CDR3: CATSDFNRGQGFTDTQYF. DNA of the CDR3: TGTGCCACCAGTGATTTTAATAGAGGACAGGGATTCACAGATACGCAGTATTTT.

This clonotype was seen many times. CDR3 sequence: CASSSPGTGGGADTQYF. The CDR3 nucleotides read TGTGCCAGCAGTTCGCCCGGGACAGGGGGTGGTGCAGATACGCAGTATTTT. J is TRBJ2-3 and V is TRBV28, with 11 bases lining up with TRBD1. The CDR3 extends over 17 amino acids. Germline V gene lookup returns CDR1 MDHEN and CDR2 SYDVKM. V shed 4 bases and J 4 bases; nucleotides not matched to a gene: 10.

This clonotype was seen a handful of times. The chain carries TRBV11-3 and TRBJ2-7; D may correspond to TRBD1 or TRBD2 (6 bases each). The V gene lost 5 bases and the J gene lost 9 bases, with 29 bases spanning the gap. CDR3 length: 17 amino acids. Germline loops: CDR1 SGHNT, CDR2 YENEEA. CDR3 loop: CASSPPGGGTLIGRQYF. CDR3 nucleotides: TGTGCCAGCAGCCCCCCCGGGGGCGGGACGCTTATCGGACGGCAGTACTTC.

This clonotype was seen repeatedly, ten times or more. This chain joins TRBV12-5 and TRBJ2-2; the D is unclear. V was trimmed by 1 base and J by 7 bases, leaving 10 bases between them. The CDR3 covers 14 residues. From germline, CDR1 is LGHNT and CDR2 FRNRAP. This chain's CDR3 is CASGLGTLIGELFF. The CDR3 bases are TGTGCTAGTGGTTTGGGTACCCTAATCGGGGAGCTGTTTTTT.

This clonotype came up many times. The chain employs TRBV5-6 and TRBJ2-1; 10 bases are a match to TRBD2. CDR1 SGHDT and CDR2 YYEEEE come from the germline V gene. This CDR3 is 14 amino acids long. J lost 9 bases, V lost 0 bases, and 3 bases had no gene match. CDR3 region: CASSLESSGGEQFF. The CDR3 DNA reads TGTGCCAGCAGCTTGGAGTCTAGCGGGGGTGAGCAGTTCTTC.

This rearrangement joins TRBV12-3 or TRBV12-4 to TRBJ1-2; D possibly corresponds to TRBD1 (5 bases). This CDR3 is 15 amino acids long. V lost 0 bases and J lost 2, with 10 bases in between. The CDR3 loop reads CASSLAAGRNYGYTF. The CDR3 DNA is TGTGCCAGCAGTTTAGCGGCAGGGAGAAACTATGGCTACACCTTC.

J is TRBJ2-5 and V is TRBV5-1, with 10 bases lining up with TRBD1. The CDR3 is made up of 15 amino acids. Trimming cost V 5 bases and J 6 bases; bases outside gene matches: 10. Germline V gene sequence: CDR1 SGHRS, CDR2 YFSETQ. The CDR3 DNA reads TGCGCCAGCAGTTACCTCCGGGACAGGGGTCAGACCCAGTACTTC. This encodes CASSYLRDRGQTQYF. The whole variable domain, remainder taken from reference TRBV5-1 and TRBJ2-5, is KAGVTQTPRYLIKTRGQQVTLSCSPISGHRSVSWYQQTPGQGLQFLFEYFSETQRNKGNFPGRFSGRQFSNSRSEMNVSTLELGDSALYLCASSYLRDRGQTQYFGPGTRLLVL.

This clonotype was counted only a few times. The chain recombines TRBV7-9 with TRBJ2-1; 8 nucleotides line up with TRBD2. The CDR3 runs to 16 residues. Germline V gene data show CDR1 as SEHNR and CDR2 as FQNEAQ (reference sequence). V lost 1 base and J lost 5; bases outside the gene matches: 7. The CDR3 bases are TGTGCCAGCAGCTTAGTTTCGGGAGGGGTGAACAATGAGCAGTTCTTC. Amino acid sequence: CASSLVSGGVNNEQFF.

The CDR3 nucleotides are TGCAGCGCCACTGCCGGAAATGAGCAGTTCTTC. Its translation is CSATAGNEQFF. The chain has TRBV29-1 and TRBJ2-1; the D is unclear. The CDR3 runs to 11 residues. V was clipped by 7 bases and J by 7 bases, with 11 bases between them. The germline gives CDR1 SQVTM, CDR2 ANQGSEA.

The rearrangement uses TRBV5-1 and TRBJ2-5; D not resolved. Germline assignment: CDR1 SGHRS and CDR2 YFSETQ. The V and J ends lost 0 bases and 5 bases respectively, with 11 bases between them. The length of the CDR3 is 14 residues. CDR3 residues: CASSLDPIPETQYF. The CDR3 nucleotides read TGCGCCAGCAGCTTGGACCCGATCCCGGAGACCCAGTACTTC.

In its sample, this clonotype was seen many times. In nucleotides, the CDR3 is TGTGCCAGCAGTTTAGGAGGGACACTCAAACAAGAGACCCAGTACTTC. It encodes CASSLGGTLKQETQYF. The V gene is TRBV12-3 or TRBV12-4, the J gene TRBJ2-5; TRBD1 might be the D (6 bases). This CDR3 is 16 amino acids long. Trimming took off 1 base at V and 2 bases at J, with 14 bases between the two ends.

This clonotype was counted at least ten times. This chain joins TRBV7-2 and TRBJ2-1; a possible D gene is TRBD1 (5 bases). The V end lost 2 bases, the J end lost 6 bases, and 11 bases lay between the germline ends. Looked up from germline, CDR1 is SGHTA and CDR2 is FQGNSA. The CDR3 has 14 amino acids. The CDR3 sequence is CASSLLGVSNEQFF. CDR3 DNA: TGTGCCAGCAGCTTATTAGGGGTCAGCAATGAGCAGTTCTTC.

This clonotype appeared a few times. The V gene is TRBV10-3, the J gene TRBJ1-5, with 8 bases identical to TRBD1. CDR3 length equals 14 residues. With 10 bases clipped from V and 5 bases from J, the junction kept 10 bases outside the gene matches. The germline gives CDR1 ENHRY, CDR2 SYGVKD. The CDR3 sequence: CATQGANRYQPQHF. The CDR3 DNA reads as TGTGCCACCCAGGGGGCGAATCGATATCAGCCCCAGCATTTT.

A few counts support this clonotype. The chain employs TRBV4-2 and TRBJ1-1; unclear D gene. The CDR3 has 14 amino acids. The germline V gene has CDR1 LGHNA and CDR2 YNFKEQ. Trimming left V 1 base short and J 4 bases short, with 10 bases between. CDR3 nucleotide sequence: TGTGCCAGCAGCCAAGTCCGGGTAACCACTGAAGCTTTCTTT. Residues: CASSQVRVTTEAFF.

This clonotype was counted a few times. V is TRBV20-1 and J is TRBJ2-4; maybe TRBD1 (5 bases). CDR1 and CDR2 (germline): DFQATT, SNEGSKA (reference sequence). V gave up 3 bases and J gave up 1 base, with 7 bases separating them. The CDR3 extends over 13 amino acids. CDR3 in amino acids: CSASNRAKNIQYF. The CDR3 DNA is TGCAGTGCTAGTAACAGGGCCAAAAACATTCAGTACTTC.

This clonotype was seen repeatedly, ten times or more. The chain recombines TRBV20-1 with TRBJ2-3; D is unclear. Trimming pared 5 bases from V and 2 bases from J, leaving 8 bases between. The CDR3 runs to 12 residues. Looked up from germline, CDR1 is DFQATT and CDR2 is SNEGSKA (reference sequence). The CDR3 DNA reads as TGCAGTGCTCCAACCAACACAGATACGCAGTATTTT. It specifies CSAPTNTDTQYF.

The genes are TRBV14 and TRBJ2-7; TRBD1 aligns across 9 bases. This CDR3 has 16 amino acids. In germline, CDR1 is SGHDN, CDR2 FVKESK. V gave up 0 bases and J gave up 2 bases; unmatched junction bases: 5. The CDR3 DNA reads TGTGCCAGCAGCCAAGAATGGGGGACAGGGACCTACGAGCAGTACTTC. It translates to CASSQEWGTGTYEQYF.

The chain carries TRBV19 and TRBJ2-2; tentative D call: TRBD2 (5 bases). This CDR3 is 15 amino acids long. The V end lost 10 bases, the J end lost 2 bases, and 17 bases lay between the germline ends. Germline V lookup: CDR1 LNHDA, CDR2 SQIVND (reference sequence). For the CDR3, the DNA is TGTGCCACCACTTGGAGCAGACTAAACACCGGGGAGCTGTTTTTT. It encodes CATTWSRLNTGELFF.

In its sample, this clonotype was seen many times. The chain employs TRBV12-3 or TRBV12-4 and TRBJ1-2; tentatively, D is TRBD1 (5 bases). V was pared by 4 bases and J by 8 bases, with 11 bases between. The CDR3 is 12 amino acids. CDR3 nucleotides: TGTGCCAGCAGTTGGCGGGACCGAGGCTACACCTTC. Encoded protein: CASSWRDRGYTF.

This clonotype appeared a few times. J is TRBJ2-2 and V is TRBV7-2; 7 nucleotides align to TRBD2. Trimming removed 2 bases from V and 5 bases from J; junction bases left unmatched: 17. Germline CDR1 is SGHTA and CDR2 is FQGNSA. The CDR3 runs 19 residues. The CDR3 reads CASSLLFGPGTTRTGELFF. The CDR3 region has the DNA TGTGCCAGCAGCTTACTTTTCGGACCGGGGACTACCAGAACCGGGGAGCTGTTTTTT. The variable domain in full, with the rest retrieved from reference TRBV7-2 and TRBJ2-2, is GAGVSQSPSNKVTEKGKDVELRCDPISGHTALYWYRQSLGQGLEFLIYFQGNSAPDKSGLPSDRFSAERTGGSVSTLTIQRTQQEDSAVYLCASSLLFGPGTTRTGELFFGEGSRLTVL.

A few counts support this clonotype. The V call is TRBV9, the J call TRBJ2-3; possible D gene TRBD1, 6 bases. The CDR3 consists of 16 residues. V was cut by 3 bases and J by 1 base, with 15 bases left in between. CDR1 is SGDLS and CDR2 is YYNGEE in the germline V gene. CDR3: CASSAGQSPRTDTQYF. The CDR3 DNA reads TGTGCCAGCAGCGCCGGACAGTCCCCCCGCACAGATACGCAGTATTTT.

This clonotype was counted many times. The chain has TRBV7-2 and TRBJ2-7, with a possible D match to TRBD2 (6 bases). The CDR3 has 15 amino acids. CDR1 and CDR2 from the germline V gene are SGHTA and FQGNSA. V lost 0 bases to trimming and J lost 6 bases, with 15 bases between them. In DNA, the CDR3 is TGTGCCAGCAGCTTAGCGGCCGGAGGGATGCTCGAGCAGTACTTC. This translates into CASSLAAGGMLEQYF.

This chain joins TRBV7-8 and TRBJ2-7, with 7 bases aligning to TRBD2. V shed 8 bases, J shed 6 bases, and the junction held 7 bases outside the gene matches. In germline, CDR1 is SGHVS, CDR2 FQNEAQ. The CDR3 sequence is 12 residues long. Here the CDR3 reads CASGPGEGEQYF. CDR3 coding DNA: TGTGCCAGCGGTCCCGGGGAGGGCGAGCAGTACTTC.

In its sample, this clonotype was seen many times. Germline is not matched at one junction end, which may reflect a read error. The chain couples TRBV20-1 to TRBJ1-1, with TRBD1 as a possible D gene (5 bases). The CDR3 sequence is 13 residues long. Looked up from germline, CDR1 is DFQATT and CDR2 is SNEGSKA (reference sequence). This CDR3 is CSAREDSDTEAFF. The CDR3 coding sequence is TGCAGTGCCAGAGAAGACAGCGACACTGAAGCTTTCTTT.

This clonotype was recorded at least ten times. The chain uses TRBV11-3 and TRBJ2-1, with TRBD2 matching 11 bases. Germline V CDR1 and CDR2: SGHNT, YENEEA. The CDR3 contains 15 residues. The J segment lost 2 bases and the V segment lost 3 bases, leaving 0 bases of the junction unmatched. CDR3 in DNA: TGTGCCAGCAGCTTGGGACTAGCGGCCTACAATGAGCAGTTCTTC. It is translated as CASSLGLAAYNEQFF.

In its sample, this clonotype was seen many times. This chain joins TRBV28 and TRBJ2-6, with D uncertain. The CDR3 has 15 amino acids. Looked up from germline, CDR1 is MDHEN and CDR2 is SYDVKM. Deletions cut 8 bases from V and 0 bases from J, with 11 bases between. The DNA of the CDR3 is TGTGCCAGCCGTCCTGGAAGCTCTGGGGCCAACGTCCTGACTTTC. This sequence encodes CASRPGSSGANVLTF.

This chain connects TRBV19 to TRBJ2-1; 7 bases agree with TRBD2. V shed 7 bases, J shed 1 base, and the junction held 10 bases outside the gene matches. CDR3 length: 16 amino acids. Germline V gives CDR1 LNHDA, CDR2 SQIVND (reference sequence). DNA for the CDR3: TGTGCCAGTACCCCGGGGCTAGCGGCTTCCTACAATGAGCAGTTCTTC. Its protein product is CASTPGLAASYNEQFF.

This clonotype has ten or more counts. CDR3 in DNA: TGTGCCAGCAATCGAGCGGGAGGAAGCACCGGGGAGCTGTTTTTT. Residues: CASNRAGGSTGELFF. The chain links TRBV5-4 to TRBJ2-2, with 9 bases aligning to TRBD2. From germline, CDR1 is SGHNT and CDR2 YYREEE (reference sequence). J was trimmed by 4 bases and V by 6 bases; bases with no gene match: 7. CDR3 length: 15 amino acids.

This clonotype was recorded many times. V usage is TRBV4-2 and J usage is TRBJ2-5; 7 bases are shared with TRBD2. J gave up 5 bases and V 0 bases, and 6 bases lay outside the gene matches. The CDR3 has 15 amino acids. Germline V gene data show CDR1 as LGHNA and CDR2 as YNFKEQ. The CDR3 DNA follows: TGTGCCAGCAGCCAAGATCTGGGAGGGGCGGAGACCCAGTACTTC. Translated, it gives CASSQDLGGAETQYF.